The clone carrying this T cell receptor (beta chain) occurred a few times. These data belong to a study of tumor-infiltrating lymphocytes in oesophageal squamous cell carcinoma. From the PCR reads, TCRdb called clonotypes with MiXCR, one entry per CDR3 protein. The sample contains around 6,200 distinct CDR3 sequences, more than 14% of which appear only once. The V gene end was trimmed by 0 bases and the J gene end by 6 bases; junction bases not matched to a gene: 9. Germline CDR1 is LNHNV and CDR2 is YYDKDF (reference sequence). This CDR3 contains 17 residues. This clonotype was sampled from a male donor with esophageal squamous cell carcinoma. The rearrangement joins TRBV15 to TRBJ2-2; 8 bases are shared with TRBD2. Sequencing input: esophageal tumor tissue. The CDR3 nucleotides are TGTGCCACCAGCAGAGAGGGACTAGTCCCGAAAGCCGGGGAGCTGTTTTTT. Translated: CATSREGLVPKAGELFF.